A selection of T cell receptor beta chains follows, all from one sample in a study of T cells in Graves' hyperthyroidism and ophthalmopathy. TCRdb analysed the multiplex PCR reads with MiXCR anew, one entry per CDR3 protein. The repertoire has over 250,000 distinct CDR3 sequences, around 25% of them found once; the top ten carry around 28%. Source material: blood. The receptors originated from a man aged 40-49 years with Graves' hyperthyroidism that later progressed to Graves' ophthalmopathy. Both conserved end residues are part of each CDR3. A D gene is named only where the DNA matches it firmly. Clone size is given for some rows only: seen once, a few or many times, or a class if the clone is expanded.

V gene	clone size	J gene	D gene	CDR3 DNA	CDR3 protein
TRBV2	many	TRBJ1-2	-	TGTGCCAGCAGTGAATGGAGAACAGACTACACCTTC	CASSEWRTDYTF
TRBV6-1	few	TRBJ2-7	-	TGTGCCAGCAACTGGGACAAGGGCTACGAGCAGTACTTC	CASNWDKGYEQYF
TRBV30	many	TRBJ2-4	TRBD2	TGTGCCTGGAGTGTACGGGGTAGCGGGAGGGCCCTCCCGTTCATTCAGTACTTC	CAWSVRGSGRALPFIQYF
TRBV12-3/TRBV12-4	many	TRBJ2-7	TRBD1	TGTGCCAGCACTCCTTCGATGCTAGGGGGCTCCTCGTCCGAGCAGTACTTC	CASTPSMLGGSSSEQYF
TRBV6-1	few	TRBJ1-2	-	TGTGCCAGCAGTGAAGCGCCCGGGGGGCACTATGGCTACACCTTC	CASSEAPGGHYGYTF
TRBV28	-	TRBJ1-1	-	TGTGCCAGCAGCCCCTTCGGCCGGAACACTGAAGCTTTCTTT	CASSPFGRNTEAFF
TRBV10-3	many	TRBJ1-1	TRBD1	TGTGCCATTATGGACAGGGTCAGCGGTGAGGCTTTCTTT	CAIMDRVSGEAFF
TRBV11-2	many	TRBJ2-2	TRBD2	TGTGCCAGCAGCCTCCCGGGACTAGCGTTCGCCGGGGAGCTGTTTTTT	CASSLPGLAFAGELFF
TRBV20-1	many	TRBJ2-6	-	TGCAGTGCCGCGGGCACGGGGTCTGGGGCCAACGTCCTGACTTTC	CSAAGTGSGANVLTF
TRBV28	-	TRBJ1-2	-	TGTGCCAGCAGTTTATCGCTCCAAGTTGGCTACACCTTC	CASSLSLQVGYTF
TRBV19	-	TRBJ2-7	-	TGTGCCAGTAGTATCCCCGACCACGAGCAGTACTTC	CASSIPDHEQYF
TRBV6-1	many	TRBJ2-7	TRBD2	TGTGCCACCCAGCGGGAGGGCCTTTACGACCAGTACTTC	CATQREGLYDQYF